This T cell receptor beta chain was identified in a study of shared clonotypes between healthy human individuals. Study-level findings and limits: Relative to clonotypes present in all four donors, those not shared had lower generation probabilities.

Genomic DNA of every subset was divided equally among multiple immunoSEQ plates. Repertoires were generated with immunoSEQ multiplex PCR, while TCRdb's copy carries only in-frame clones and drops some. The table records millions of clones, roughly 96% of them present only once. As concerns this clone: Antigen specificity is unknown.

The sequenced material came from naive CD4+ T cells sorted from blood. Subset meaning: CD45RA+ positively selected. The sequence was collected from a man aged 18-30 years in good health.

The CDR3 sequence: CASSESGDWYREYTEAFF. The CDR3 DNA is TGCGCCAGCAGTGAGTCGGGGGATTGGTACAGGGAATACACTGAAGCTTTCTTT. The rearrangement joins TRBV10-2 to TRBJ1-1; tentatively, D is TRBD1 (6 bases). Germline assignment: CDR1 WSHSY and CDR2 SAAADI. The V end was cut by 0 bases, the J end by 3 bases, with 20 bases between. The CDR3 totals 18 residues.